The 28 T cell receptor beta chains listed next were all sequenced from one sample in a study of OX40 agonist ivuxolimab in advanced cancers. Here immunoSEQ multiplex PCR was the method, and the copy in TCRdb shows in-frame clones only, minus some. The top ten clones hold 1.5% to 2% of a sample with 95,000 to 100,000 clones, 80% to 95% of them seen once. Specimen: CD4+ or CD8+ T cells sorted from blood, collected in a trial of the OX40 agonist ivuxolimab. These receptors were taken from an adult with an advanced solid tumor such as melanoma, head and neck, liver or kidney cancer.

The J gene is TRBJ2-7, the V gene TRBV7-2; the D call may be TRBD1 or TRBD2 (5 bases each). Germline V gene sequence: CDR1 SGHTA, CDR2 FQGNSA. The CDR3 is 15 amino acids. Deletions cut 5 bases from V and 2 bases from J, with 16 bases between. The CDR3 spells CASSPGANSAYEQYF. The CDR3 nucleotides are TGTGCCAGCAGCCCCGGGGCTAACTCCGCCTACGAGCAGTACTTC.

The V call is TRBV5-4, the J call TRBJ1-3; tentative D call: TRBD1 (5 bases). This CDR3 comprises 14 residues. The germline gives CDR1 SGHNT, CDR2 YYREEE (reference sequence). The V gene lost 5 bases and the J gene lost 3 bases, with 12 bases spanning the gap. CDR3 nucleotide sequence: TGTGCCAGCAGACTCGGGGGGGGTGGAAACACCATATATTTT. Amino acids: CASRLGGGGNTIYF.

The chain employs TRBV30 and TRBJ1-1; weak D call: TRBD1 (6 bases). The CDR3 covers 15 residues. The germline CDR1 and CDR2 sequences are GTSNPN and SVGIG (reference sequence). V was trimmed by 3 bases and J by 1 base, leaving 15 bases between them. This chain's CDR3 is CAWSQGLRGNTEAFF. The CDR3 bases are TGTGCCTGGAGCCAGGGGTTAAGGGGGAACACTGAAGCTTTCTTT.

V and J are TRBV7-3 and TRBJ1-5; the D is unclear. Trimming removed 5 bases at V and 4 bases at J, with 9 bases between. In germline, CDR1 is SGHTA, CDR2 FQGTGA. The CDR3 runs 13 residues. CDR3: CASSRDGNQPQHF. For the CDR3, the DNA is TGTGCCAGCAGCCGCGACGGAAATCAGCCCCAGCATTTT.

The V and J genes are TRBV5-6 and TRBJ1-1, with a possible D match to TRBD1 (6 bases). CDR1 and CDR2 from the germline V gene are SGHDT and YYEEEE. V was shortened by 1 base and J by 0 bases, with 10 bases between the two germline ends. The CDR3 spans 15 residues. The CDR3 sequence: CASSLSWGLNTEAFF. In DNA form, the CDR3 reads TGTGCCAGCAGCTTGAGTTGGGGGCTGAACACTGAAGCTTTCTTT.

J is TRBJ1-2 and V is TRBV29-1; TRBD1 agrees at 8 bases. J was trimmed by 6 bases and V by 5 bases; bases with no gene match: 5. Germline V gene lookup returns CDR1 SQVTM and CDR2 ANQGSEA. The CDR3 runs to 12 residues. The CDR3 reads CSVSRTGNGYTF. In DNA form, the CDR3 reads TGCAGCGTTTCTCGGACAGGGAATGGCTACACCTTC.

This clone is a singleton in its sample. The V call is TRBV29-1, the J call TRBJ1-2, with TRBD1 matching over 8 bases. J gave up 8 bases and V 4 bases, and 12 bases lay outside the gene matches. Germline CDR1 and CDR2: SQVTM and ANQGSEA. This CDR3 has 14 amino acids. CDR3 in DNA: TGCAGCGTTGCTAATGACAGGGGAATGGGGGGCTACACCTTC. Its translation is CSVANDRGMGGYTF.

V and J are TRBV11-2 and TRBJ1-2; a weak D match, TRBD1 (5 bases). This CDR3 region has 14 residues. Trimming took off 1 base at V and 3 bases at J, with 9 bases between the two ends. The germline CDR1 and CDR2 sequences are SGHAT and FQNNGV. The DNA of the CDR3 is TGTGCCAGCAGCTTAGCGGGACGGGACTATGGCTACACCTTC. This codes for CASSLAGRDYGYTF.

This sequence joins TRBV5-4 and TRBJ2-2, with D possibly matching TRBD2 (7 bases). Germline CDR1 and CDR2: SGHNT and YYREEE (reference sequence). This CDR3 has 16 residues. Trimming took 4 bases from V and 3 from J, leaving 16 bases between them. CDR3 nucleotide sequence: TGTGCCAGCAGCGGGAGGGGGGGCGCGGACACCGGGGAGCTGTTTTTT. Translated: CASSGRGGADTGELFF.

The chain couples TRBV19 to TRBJ2-2; D is unresolved. The V and J ends lost 3 bases and 1 base respectively, with 6 bases between them. Germline CDR1 and CDR2: LNHDA and SQIVND (reference sequence). There are 14 residues in the CDR3. The CDR3 spells CASSIVVNTGELFF. The CDR3 region has the DNA TGTGCCAGTAGTATCGTAGTGAACACCGGGGAGCTGTTTTTT.

This sequence joins TRBV2 and TRBJ1-4; 9 bases map to TRBD1. Germline CDR1 SNHLY, CDR2 FYNNEI. CDR3 size: 17 residues. V dropped 7 bases and J dropped 1; count of bases not matched to a gene: 10. CDR3 sequence (DNA): TGTGCCAGCATCCGGGACAGGGCTGGGGGAACTAATGAAAAACTGTTTTTT. Translated: CASIRDRAGGTNEKLFF.

This clone was detected only once. This sequence joins TRBV4-2 and TRBJ2-3, with 9 positions matching TRBD2. Germline CDR1 LGHNA, CDR2 YNFKEQ. CDR3 length: 15 residues. Trimming removed 4 bases from V and 3 bases from J; junction bases left unmatched: 5. CDR3 in DNA: TGTGCCAGCAGCCGCGTTAGCGGGAGTACAGATACGCAGTATTTT. This gives the protein CASSRVSGSTDTQYF.

The chain couples TRBV19 to TRBJ1-3, with 10 bases matching TRBD1. The CDR3 is 16 amino acids. The V segment lost 6 bases and the J segment 2 bases; nucleotides outside the gene matches: 7. Germline V gene lookup returns CDR1 LNHDA and CDR2 SQIVND (reference sequence). The CDR3 loop reads CASRSPGQGTGNTIYF. CDR3 nucleotides: TGTGCCAGTAGATCTCCGGGACAGGGGACTGGAAACACCATATATTTT. Based on the CDR3 plus reference TRBV19 and TRBJ1-3, the full variable domain is DGGITQSPKYLFRKEGQNVTLSCEQNLNHDAMYWYRQDPGQGLRLIYYSQIVNDFQKGDIAEGYSVSREKKESFPLTVTSAQKNPTAFYLCASRSPGQGTGNTIYFGEGSWLTVV.

The chain joins TRBV7-3 to TRBJ2-3, with 16 bases aligning to TRBD2. The CDR3 is 17 amino acids. Unmatched junction bases numbered 5, after V lost 4 bases and J lost 4 bases. Germline CDR1 and CDR2: SGHTA and FQGTGA. CDR3 amino acids: CASSSQGLAGGSDTQYF. Written as DNA, the CDR3 is TGTGCCAGCAGCTCACAGGGACTAGCGGGAGGGTCAGATACGCAGTATTTT.

V is TRBV11-3 and J is TRBJ1-1; D not certain. The CDR3 runs to 14 residues. CDR1 is SGHNT, CDR2 YENEEA, per germline. V was pared by 0 bases and J by 11 bases, with 16 bases between. CDR3 DNA sequence: TGTGCCAGCAGCTTAGATAACAGTCGGGTAGGTGCTTTCTTT. The encoded protein is CASSLDNSRVGAFF.

This rearrangement joins TRBV5-6 to TRBJ1-1; 9 nucleotides align to TRBD1. Losses at the gene ends were 4 bases for V and 4 bases for J; bases not matched to a gene: 8. The CDR3 length is 15 residues. The germline CDR1 and CDR2 sequences are SGHDT and YYEEEE. The CDR3 region has the DNA TGTGCCAGCAGCGGTTACACAGGGGGCGGCACTGAAGCTTTCTTT. Protein sequence: CASSGYTGGGTEAFF.

The chain employs TRBV30 and TRBJ2-5; a weak D match, TRBD2 (7 bases). CDR1 GTSNPN and CDR2 SVGIG come from the germline V gene (reference sequence). This CDR3 region has 16 residues. Trimming took 0 bases from V and 2 from J, leaving 16 bases between them. The CDR3 DNA sequence: TGTGCCTGGAGTGTAACGGGCAGGGGAGGGCAAGAGACCCAGTACTTC. The encoded protein is CAWSVTGRGGQETQYF.

The CDR3 DNA reads TGTGCCAGCAGCTTGGTTCGGGGCCGTACTGAAGCTTTCTTT. Protein sequence: CASSLVRGRTEAFF. This chain joins TRBV5-5 and TRBJ1-1; D may be TRBD1 (5 bases). V lost 0 bases and J lost 5, with 11 bases in between. The germline gives CDR1 SGHKS, CDR2 YYEKEE (reference sequence). The CDR3 spans 14 residues.

This clone was picked up one time. The chain recombines TRBV5-8 with TRBJ1-1; TRBD1 matches 11 bases. Losses at the gene ends were 4 bases for V and 5 bases for J; bases not matched to a gene: 10. CDR3 size: 16 residues. The germline CDR1 and CDR2 sequences are SGHTS and YDEGEE. CDR3 amino acids: CASSPPGTGGGTEAFF. The DNA for the CDR3 is TGTGCCAGCAGCCCACCCGGGACAGGGGGGGGTACTGAAGCTTTCTTT.

The V and J genes are TRBV6-6 and TRBJ2-3; D may be TRBD2 (6 bases). Trimming removed 7 bases from V and 3 bases from J, with 14 bases in between. In germline, CDR1 is MNHNY, CDR2 SVGAGI (reference sequence). CDR3 length equals 14 residues. The CDR3 nucleotides read TGTGCCAGCACGGGGGACCCCTCGACAGATACGCAGTATTTT. This codes for CASTGDPSTDTQYF.

The chain couples TRBV29-1 to TRBJ2-1, with 9 bases that match TRBD1. V was pared by 3 bases and J by 8 bases, with 5 bases of the junction left unmatched. CDR3 size: 13 residues. Looked up from germline, CDR1 is SQVTM and CDR2 is ANQGSEA. Here the CDR3 DNA reads TGCAGCGTTGATCGGACAGGGGCAGATGAGCAGTTCTTC. It codes for CSVDRTGADEQFF.

The rearrangement joins TRBV29-1 to TRBJ2-1; 11 nucleotides match TRBD1. The V gene's germline CDR1 is SQVTM and CDR2 ANQGSEA. Trimming at V came to 7 bases and at J to 4 bases, leaving 3 bases not matched to a gene. This CDR3 comprises 13 residues. The CDR3 sequence: CSGGTGGYNEQFF. In DNA form, the CDR3 reads TGCAGCGGTGGGACAGGGGGGTACAATGAGCAGTTCTTC.

This clone was seen just once. This sequence joins TRBV30 and TRBJ2-5; 8 bases are shared with TRBD2. V gave up 1 base and J gave up 5 bases; unmatched junction bases: 6. The CDR3 runs to 14 residues. Per germline, CDR1 GTSNPN and CDR2 SVGIG (reference sequence). CDR3 DNA sequence: TGTGCCTGGAGTGACGGGAGGGCCGCGGAGACCCAGTACTTC. The encoded protein is CAWSDGRAAETQYF.

This clone was found a few times. The gene calls are TRBV5-1 and TRBJ2-7, with D maybe TRBD1 (6 bases). This CDR3 contains 14 residues. V gave up 0 bases and J gave up 6 bases, with 13 bases separating them. The V gene's germline CDR1 is SGHRS and CDR2 YFSETQ. The CDR3 is CASSLEQGSFEQYF. In DNA, the CDR3 is TGCGCCAGCAGCTTGGAACAGGGAAGTTTCGAGCAGTACTTC.

The V and J genes are TRBV7-2 and TRBJ2-1; possibly TRBD2 for D (5 bases). The V end was cut by 5 bases, the J end by 3 bases, with 17 bases between. The germline V gene has CDR1 SGHTA and CDR2 FQGNSA. This CDR3 is 16 amino acids long. DNA of the CDR3: TGTGCCAGCAGCCAGGCACCCGGGAATGGCTACAATGAGCAGTTCTTC. As protein: CASSQAPGNGYNEQFF.

The chain carries TRBV5-6 and TRBJ2-3; D gene uncertain. Trimming shortened V by 4 bases and J by 2 bases, and 14 bases separated the two germline ends. The CDR3 spans 15 residues. Germline CDR1 SGHDT, CDR2 YYEEEE. The CDR3 sequence: CASSGTLDSTDTQYF. CDR3 DNA sequence: TGTGCCAGCAGCGGCACTCTAGACTCCACAGATACGCAGTATTTT. The whole variable domain, filled in from reference TRBV5-6 and TRBJ2-3, reads DAGVTQSPTHLIKTRGQQVTLRCSPKSGHDTVSWYQQALGQGPQFIFQYYEEEERQRGNFPDRFSGHQFPNYSSELNVNALLLGDSALYLCASSGTLDSTDTQYFGPGTRLTVL.

The chain is built from TRBV6-5 and TRBJ2-7; TRBD2 matches at 8 bases. V lost 0 bases, J lost 2 bases, and 6 bases stayed unmatched. Germline values: CDR1 MNHEY, CDR2 SVGAGI. CDR3 length: 16 amino acids. The CDR3 loop reads CASSYSWRGATYEQYF. CDR3 coding DNA: TGTGCCAGCAGTTACTCGTGGCGGGGGGCCACCTACGAGCAGTACTTC.

The chain uses TRBV28 and TRBJ1-1, with a weak D call TRBD1 (5 bases). Germline V gene data show CDR1 as MDHEN and CDR2 as SYDVKM. The V end lost 6 bases, the J end lost 1 base, and 15 bases lay between the germline ends. The CDR3 length is 15 residues. The CDR3 DNA reads as TGTGCCAGCAGGGGGTCGAGTGGGGCGAACACTGAAGCTTTCTTT. Amino acids: CASRGSSGANTEAFF.